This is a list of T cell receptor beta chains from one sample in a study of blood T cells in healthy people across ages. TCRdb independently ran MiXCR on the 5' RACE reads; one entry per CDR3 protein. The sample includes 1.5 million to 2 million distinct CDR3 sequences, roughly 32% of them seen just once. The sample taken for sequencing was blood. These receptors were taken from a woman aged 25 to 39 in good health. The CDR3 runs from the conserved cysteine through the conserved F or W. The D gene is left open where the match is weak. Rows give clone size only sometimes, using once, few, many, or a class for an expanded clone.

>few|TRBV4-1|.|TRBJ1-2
CASSLGGGSSFGYTF
TGCGCCAGCAGCCTAGGCGGGGGGAGTAGTTTTGGCTACACCTTC
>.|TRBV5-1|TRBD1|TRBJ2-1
CASSLRGTGSYNEQFF
TGCGCCAGCAGCTTGCGTGGGACAGGCTCCTACAATGAGCAGTTCTTC
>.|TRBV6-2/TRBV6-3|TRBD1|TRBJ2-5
CATAGQDGETQYF
TGTGCCACTGCCGGACAGGATGGAGAGACCCAGTACTTC
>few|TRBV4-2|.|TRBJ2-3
CASSQDWVGVSTDTQYF
TGTGCCAGCAGCCAAGACTGGGTAGGCGTTAGCACAGATACGCAGTATTTT
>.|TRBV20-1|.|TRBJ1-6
CSASWTASSPLHF
TGCAGTGCTAGCTGGACAGCATCCTCACCCCTCCACTTT
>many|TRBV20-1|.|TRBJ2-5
CSAREGSEQTQYF
TGCAGTGCTAGAGAGGGTAGCGAGCAGACCCAGTACTTC
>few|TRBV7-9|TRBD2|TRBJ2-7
CASSSSGSSGEQYF
TGTGCCAGCAGCTCTAGCGGGAGTAGCGGCGAGCAGTACTTC
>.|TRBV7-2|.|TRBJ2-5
CASSLDGRVQETQYF
TGTGCCAGCAGCTTAGATGGCAGGGTCCAAGAGACCCAGTACTTC
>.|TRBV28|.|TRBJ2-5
CASSSSQVDQYF
TGTGCCAGCAGTTCCTCCCAAGTGGACCAGTACTTC
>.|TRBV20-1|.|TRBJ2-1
CSARDGRATEQFF
TGCAGTGCTAGAGACGGCCGGGCCACTGAGCAGTTCTTC
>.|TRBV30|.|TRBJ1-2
CAWKEGSWGYTF
TGTGCCTGGAAGGAGGGGTCGTGGGGCTACACCTTC
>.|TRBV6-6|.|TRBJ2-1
CASSSGSYNGQFF
TGTGCCAGCAGTAGCGGTTCCTACAATGGGCAGTTCTTC
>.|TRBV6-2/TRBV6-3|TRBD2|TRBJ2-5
CASAGGGAGQETQYF
TGTGCCAGCGCTGGGGGAGGAGCGGGACAAGAGACCCAGTACTTC
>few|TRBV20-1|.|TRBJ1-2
CSAQGTDYGYTF
TGCAGTGCCCAAGGGACTGACTATGGCTACACCTTC
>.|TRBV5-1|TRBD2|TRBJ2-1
CAGQEILAVNEQFF
TGCGCCGGCCAAGAGATCCTAGCGGTCAATGAGCAGTTCTTC
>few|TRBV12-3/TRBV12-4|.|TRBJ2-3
CASQQWGTDTQYF
TGTGCCAGCCAACAGTGGGGCACAGATACGCAGTATTTT
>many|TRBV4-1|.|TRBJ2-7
CASSHGASYEQYF
TGCGCCAGCAGCCACGGAGCGTCCTACGAGCAGTACTTC
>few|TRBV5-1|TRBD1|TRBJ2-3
CASSIDRGTDTQYF
TGCGCCAGCAGCATTGACAGGGGCACAGATACGCAGTATTTT
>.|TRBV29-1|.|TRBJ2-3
CSVWTQTDTQYF
TGCAGCGTTTGGACTCAGACAGATACGCAGTATTTT
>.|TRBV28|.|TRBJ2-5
CASTNSQAQETQYF
TGTGCCAGCACTAACTCACAGGCCCAAGAGACCCAGTACTTC
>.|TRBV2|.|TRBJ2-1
CASSEIPERDEQFF
TGTGCCAGCAGTGAAATCCCAGAGCGGGATGAGCAGTTCTTC
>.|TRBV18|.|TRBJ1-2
CASSPPSQRNYGYTF
TGTGCCAGCTCACCTCCCAGTCAGCGGAACTATGGCTACACCTTC
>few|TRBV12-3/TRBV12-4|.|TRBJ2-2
CASSSPPGELFF
TGTGCCAGCAGTTCCCCCCCCGGGGAGCTGTTTTTT
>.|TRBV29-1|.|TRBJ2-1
CSVVGRRESYNEQFF
TGCAGCGTTGTTGGGCGTCGGGAGTCGTACAATGAGCAGTTCTTC
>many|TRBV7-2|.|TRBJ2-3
CASSLVWSDTQYF
TGTGCCAGCAGCTTAGTCTGGTCAGATACGCAGTATTTT
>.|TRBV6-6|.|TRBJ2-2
CASSSSPAGELFF
TGTGCCAGCAGTTCCTCCCCTGCCGGGGAGCTGTTTTTT
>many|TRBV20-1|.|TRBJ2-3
CSAGLSTDTQYF
TGCAGTGCGGGACTTTCCACAGATACGCAGTATTTT
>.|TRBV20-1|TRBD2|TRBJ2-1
CSARAATSGRRTGEQFF
TGCAGTGCTAGAGCTGCCACTAGCGGGAGACGAACCGGGGAGCAGTTCTTC
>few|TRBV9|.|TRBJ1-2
CASSVDPLNYGYTF
TGTGCCAGCAGCGTAGACCCCTTGAACTATGGCTACACCTTC
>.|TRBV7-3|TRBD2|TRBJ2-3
CASNPGTSGGSDTQYF
TGTGCCAGCAACCCGGGGACTAGTGGGGGATCAGATACGCAGTATTTT
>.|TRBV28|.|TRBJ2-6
CASSHGRVEFSGANVLTF
TGTGCCAGCAGCCATGGACGGGTTGAATTCTCTGGGGCCAACGTCCTGACTTTC
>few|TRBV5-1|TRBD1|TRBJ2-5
CASSSSPYRDRVNQETQYF
TGCGCCAGCAGCTCATCTCCTTATCGGGACAGGGTTAACCAAGAGACCCAGTACTTC
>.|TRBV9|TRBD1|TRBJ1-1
CASGLTGEVNTEAFF
TGTGCCAGCGGGCTGACAGGGGAGGTAAACACTGAAGCTTTCTTT